The 8 T cell receptor beta chains listed next were all sequenced from one sample in a study of OX40 agonist ivuxolimab in advanced cancers. TCRdb keeps only in-frame clones here, not all; method: immunoSEQ multiplex PCR. The sample carries nearly 50,000 clones, nearly 95% recorded once. This sample comprised CD4+ or CD8+ T cells sorted from blood, obtained in a trial of the OX40 agonist ivuxolimab. Every receptor here comes from an adult with an advanced solid tumor such as melanoma, head and neck, liver or kidney cancer.

This chain connects TRBV6-5 to TRBJ2-7, with D perhaps TRBD2 (6 bases). This CDR3 region has 12 residues. CDR1 and CDR2 (germline): MNHEY, SVGAGI. Trimming took off 0 bases at V and 6 bases at J, with 6 bases between the two ends. CDR3 coding DNA: TGTGCCAGCAGTTACTCGGGGGGCGAGCAGTACTTC. It is translated as CASSYSGGEQYF.

This chain joins TRBV30 and TRBJ2-5, with no clear D. The CDR3 covers 14 residues. Germline CDR1 is GTSNPN and CDR2 is SVGIG (reference sequence). The germline V and J ends were trimmed by 5 bases and 2 bases, with 15 bases remaining between them. The CDR3 nucleotides read TGTGCCTGGGCTGAGGACCCTGGGCAAGAGACCCAGTACTTC. It yields the protein CAWAEDPGQETQYF.

The genes are TRBV7-9 and TRBJ2-3, with D perhaps TRBD1 (6 bases). Germline V lookup: CDR1 SEHNR, CDR2 FQNEAQ (reference sequence). The CDR3 totals 14 residues. Between the trimmed V and J ends, which lost 5 bases and 2 bases, there was a span of 11 bases. As DNA, the CDR3 is TGTGCCAGCAGCCCTGGACAGTTCACAGATACGCAGTATTTT. The encoded protein is CASSPGQFTDTQYF.

Written as DNA, the CDR3 is TGTGCCAGCAAAAACAGGGGGGGGATCTATGGCTACACCTTC. Amino acids: CASKNRGGIYGYTF. The genes are TRBV27 and TRBJ1-2, with TRBD1 identical over 8 bases. Per the germline V gene, CDR1 is MNHEY and CDR2 is SMNVEV (reference sequence). This CDR3 contains 14 residues. The V gene end was trimmed by 7 bases and the J gene end by 4 bases; junction bases not matched to a gene: 8.

V is TRBV25-1 and J is TRBJ2-3, with TRBD1 matching 9 bases. The trim removed 4 bases at V and 2 bases at J, leaving 1 base unmatched. This CDR3 spans 14 amino acids. From germline, CDR1 is MGHDK and CDR2 SYGVNS. The CDR3 loop reads CASSGTGDTDTQYF. CDR3 sequence (DNA): TGTGCCAGCAGTGGGACAGGGGACACAGATACGCAGTATTTT.

The chain links TRBV7-9 to TRBJ2-1, with D perhaps TRBD1 (6 bases). CDR3 length: 13 residues. The germline CDR1 and CDR2 sequences are SEHNR and FQNEAQ (reference sequence). Trimming left V 5 bases short and J 5 bases short, with 10 bases between. CDR3 nucleotides: TGTGCCAGCAGCATGCGACAGGACAATGAGCAGTTCTTC. Amino acids: CASSMRQDNEQFF.

This sequence joins TRBV9 and TRBJ2-1; 8 bases align to TRBD2. CDR3 length equals 15 residues. V lost 4 bases and J lost 4; bases outside the gene matches: 7. CDR1 and CDR2 from the germline V gene are SGDLS and YYNGEE. CDR3 DNA sequence: TGTGCCAGCAGCTCACGGGGGGGACCTTACAATGAGCAGTTCTTC. Its protein product is CASSSRGGPYNEQFF.

This rearrangement joins TRBV27 to TRBJ1-2; D call uncertain. The germline V and J ends were trimmed by 10 bases and 2 bases, with 17 bases remaining between them. CDR3 size: 14 residues. Germline V lookup: CDR1 MNHEY, CDR2 SMNVEV (reference sequence). DNA for the CDR3: TGTGCCACCGGCCGCCCACAGCTGAACTATGGCTACACCTTC. This codes for CATGRPQLNYGYTF.